This T cell receptor (beta chain) is from a study of human T cells and chemical hapten exposure (TCRdb year 2021). Study-wide context: Libraries were pooled for sequencing, and per-sample TCR yields varied mainly because of small differences in library volumes within the pool. This study followed changes in the peripheral blood TCR repertoire in vivo during primary and secondary sensitization of alopecia patients to the hapten diphenylcyclopropenone (DPC). For every blood RNA sample, sequencing covered both the TCR alpha and TCR beta chains. The paper's findings and limits, for the study overall: DPC sensitization did not change the number of TCRs with a frequency above 1 in 1000, and there was no evidence of changes in global repertoire structure. Repeated subsampling changed both the strength of the expansion versus patch-test correlation and the threshold at which that correlation became significant.

The library was built by means of 5' RACE. The sequencer listed for this sample is Illumina MiSeq. Library preparation attached unique molecular identifiers to individual cDNA molecules for quantitative, reproducible TCR counting. The study's own analysis went as follows. The median number of TCRs per sample was approximately 96,000, ranging from 23,224 to 690,600. V, J and CDR3 annotation of the TCR reads was performed with the Decombinator software suite. To make PS versus PT1 abundance plots, every sample was subsampled to the same number of TCRs (28,000). Expanded TCRs were defined as absent before sensitization and observed at least eight times at the 2-week time point. Through fastp at Q25 and MiXCR, TCRdb rebuilt clones from the public reads, retaining in-frame beta chains. CDR3 protein duplicates are merged, each entry listing the most common genes and DNA. These V and J calls derive from TCRdb rather than the authors' analysis. This sample lists approximately 110,000 distinct CDR3 sequences; approximately 19% were detected once. The leading ten clones occupy approximately 3% of the sample.

Sequences SGHRS (CDR1) and YFSETQ (CDR2) are obtained from the germline V gene. CDR3 length: 15 amino acids, cysteine to phenylalanine. Here the CDR3 DNA is all that survives: 45 bases in frame from base 1. V gives up 4 bases and J gives up 0 bases, and the segment between their germline ends measures 8 bases. Many counts were recorded for this clonotype. This clone's antigen is unknown. The input lacks base qualities; no much larger clone sits a single base away. Total RNA was isolated from unfractionated whole blood collected in Tempus Blood RNA tubes. A handful of healthy volunteers acted as controls for TCR sequencing and had blood drawn at day 0, 2 weeks and 6 weeks.

The sequence is built from TRBV5-1 and TRBJ2-6, with an unclear D gene assignment. This TCR was sampled from a human donor in good health. The DNA is TGCGCCAGCAGCCGTCCGTCCTCTGGGGCCAACGTCCTGACTTTC. Translated, it reads CASSRPSSGANVLTF.